This TCR beta chain was retrieved from a study of technical replicates of blood from a few donors (TCRdb year 2017). Receptor libraries were prepared by the immunoSEQ multiplex PCR assay. The source is immuneACCESS, and TCRdb retained only in-frame sequences with V and J called. Part of the clones is not carried over; for the studies checked, unresolved V genes explain less than half of this, and the remainder is unexplained. Across this sample there are roughly 68,000 clones, with almost 95% seen only once. The ten largest clones add up to about 0.38% of the sample. CDR1 GTSNPN and CDR2 SVGIG are derived from the germline V gene (reference sequence). The junction carries 12 bases between V and J, which are trimmed by 2 bases and 2 bases respectively. Spanning cysteine to phenylalanine, the CDR3 consists of 14 amino acids. The only DNA kept is the CDR3, 42 bases in frame from the first base. With respect to this clone: Its antigen is still unknown. No clone much larger than this one lies a single base away; base qualities are absent.

Material for sequencing was T cells isolated from PBMCs. The V gene is TRBV30 and the J gene is TRBJ1-2; matching of 5 bases hints at TRBD1 as the D gene. This receptor was obtained from a human donor in good health. The CDR3: CAWSTTRGNYGYTF. The DNA is TGTGCCTGGAGTACAACCCGGGGGAACTATGGCTACACCTTC.